This T cell receptor (beta chain) was recovered during a study of T cells in Graves' hyperthyroidism and ophthalmopathy. Germline V gives CDR1 MNHEY, CDR2 SVGAGI. The CDR3 contains 14 residues. The germline V and J ends were trimmed by 2 bases and 4 bases, with 9 bases remaining between them. RNA transcripts yielded amplified TCR beta CDR3 regions. Carried out on the TCR CDR3, a first-round RT-PCR used the HTBI primer set. Using its own MiXCR run on the multiplex PCR reads, TCRdb lists one record per CDR3 protein. Among approximately 300,000 distinct CDR3 sequences listed, around 20% were seen once. The chain has TRBV6-5 and TRBJ1-5, with a tentative D call TRBD1 (6 bases). The source of this sequence is a man aged 45-65 years with Graves' ophthalmopathy. Specimen: blood. CDR3 in amino acids: CASSYRGWNQPQHF. CDR3 nucleotide sequence: TGTGCCAGCAGTTACAGGGGGTGGAATCAGCCCCAGCATTTT.